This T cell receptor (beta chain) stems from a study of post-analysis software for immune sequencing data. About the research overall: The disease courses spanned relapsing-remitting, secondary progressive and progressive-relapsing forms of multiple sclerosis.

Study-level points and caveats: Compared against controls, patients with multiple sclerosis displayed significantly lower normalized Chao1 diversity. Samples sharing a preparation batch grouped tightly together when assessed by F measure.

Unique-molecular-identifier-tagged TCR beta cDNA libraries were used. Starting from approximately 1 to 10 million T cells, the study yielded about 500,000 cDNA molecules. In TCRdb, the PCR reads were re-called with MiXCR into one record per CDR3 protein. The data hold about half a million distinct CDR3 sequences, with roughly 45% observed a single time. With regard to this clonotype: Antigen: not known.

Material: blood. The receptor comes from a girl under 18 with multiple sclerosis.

The CDR3 nucleotides are TGCAGTGCCGGGATTAGCGGGAGGGGGGAGCAGTACTTC. It encodes CSAGISGRGEQYF. The J gene is TRBJ2-7, the V gene TRBV20-1, with 11 bases that match TRBD2. The germline V gene encodes CDR1 DFQATT and CDR2 SNEGSKA (reference sequence). The ends lost 6 bases at V and 7 bases at J; junction bases unmatched: 8. The CDR3 runs 13 residues.